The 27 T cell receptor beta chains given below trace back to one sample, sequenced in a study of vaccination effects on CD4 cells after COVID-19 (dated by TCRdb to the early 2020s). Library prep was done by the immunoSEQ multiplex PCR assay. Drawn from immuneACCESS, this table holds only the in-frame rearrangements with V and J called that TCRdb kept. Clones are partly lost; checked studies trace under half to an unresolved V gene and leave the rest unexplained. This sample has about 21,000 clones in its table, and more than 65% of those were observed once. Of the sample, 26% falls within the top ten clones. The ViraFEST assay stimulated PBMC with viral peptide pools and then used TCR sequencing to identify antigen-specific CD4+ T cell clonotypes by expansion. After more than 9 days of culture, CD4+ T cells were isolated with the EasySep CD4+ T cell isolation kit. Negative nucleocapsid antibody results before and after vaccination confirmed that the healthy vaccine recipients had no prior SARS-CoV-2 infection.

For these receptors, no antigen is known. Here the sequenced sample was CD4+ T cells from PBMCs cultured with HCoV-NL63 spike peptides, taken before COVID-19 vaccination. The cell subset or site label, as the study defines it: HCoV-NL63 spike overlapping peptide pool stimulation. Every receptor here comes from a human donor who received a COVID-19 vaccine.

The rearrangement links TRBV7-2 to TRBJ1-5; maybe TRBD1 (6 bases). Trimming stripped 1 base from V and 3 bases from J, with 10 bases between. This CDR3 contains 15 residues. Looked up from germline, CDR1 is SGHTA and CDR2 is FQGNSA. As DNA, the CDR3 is TGTGCCAGCAGCTTAGACAGGGTAGTCAATCAGCCCCAGCATTTT. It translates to CASSLDRVVNQPQHF.

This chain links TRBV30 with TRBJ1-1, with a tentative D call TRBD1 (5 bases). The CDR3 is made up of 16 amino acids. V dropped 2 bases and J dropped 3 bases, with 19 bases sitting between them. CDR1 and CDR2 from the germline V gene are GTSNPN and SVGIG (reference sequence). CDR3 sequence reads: CAWSWWGGGLDTEAFF. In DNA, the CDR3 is TGTGCCTGGAGTTGGTGGGGGGGAGGATTGGACACTGAAGCTTTCTTT.

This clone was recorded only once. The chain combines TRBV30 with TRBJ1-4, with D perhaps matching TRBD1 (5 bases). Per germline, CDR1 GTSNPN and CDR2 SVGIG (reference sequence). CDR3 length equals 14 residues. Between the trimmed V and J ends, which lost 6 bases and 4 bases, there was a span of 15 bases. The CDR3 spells CACLSGTSNEKLFF. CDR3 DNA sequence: TGTGCCTGCCTATCCGGGACCAGTAATGAAAAACTGTTTTTT.

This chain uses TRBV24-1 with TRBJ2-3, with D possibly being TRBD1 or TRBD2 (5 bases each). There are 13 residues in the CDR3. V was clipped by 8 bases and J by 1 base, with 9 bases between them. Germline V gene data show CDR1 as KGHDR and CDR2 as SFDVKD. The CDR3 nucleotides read TGTGCCACCAAGGGGACGGGCACAGATACGCAGTATTTT. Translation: CATKGTGTDTQYF.

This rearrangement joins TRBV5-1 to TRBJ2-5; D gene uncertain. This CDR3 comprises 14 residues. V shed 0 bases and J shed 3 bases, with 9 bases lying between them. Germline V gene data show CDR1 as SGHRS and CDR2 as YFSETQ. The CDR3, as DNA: TGCGCCAGCAGCTTGGGATCCGGAAAAGAGACCCAGTACTTC. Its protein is CASSLGSGKETQYF.

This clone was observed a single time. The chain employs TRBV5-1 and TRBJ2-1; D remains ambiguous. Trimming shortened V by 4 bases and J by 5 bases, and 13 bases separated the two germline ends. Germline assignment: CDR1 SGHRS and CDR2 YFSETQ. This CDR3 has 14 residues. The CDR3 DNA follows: TGCGCCAGCAGCCGAAGCCTAGGGAACAATGAGCAGTTCTTC. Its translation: CASSRSLGNNEQFF.

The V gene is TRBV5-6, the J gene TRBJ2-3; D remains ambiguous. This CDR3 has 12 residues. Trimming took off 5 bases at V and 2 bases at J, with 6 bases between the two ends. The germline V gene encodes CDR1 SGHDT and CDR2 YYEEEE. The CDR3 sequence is CASSPYTDTQYF. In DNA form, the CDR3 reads TGTGCCAGCAGTCCCTACACAGATACGCAGTATTTT.

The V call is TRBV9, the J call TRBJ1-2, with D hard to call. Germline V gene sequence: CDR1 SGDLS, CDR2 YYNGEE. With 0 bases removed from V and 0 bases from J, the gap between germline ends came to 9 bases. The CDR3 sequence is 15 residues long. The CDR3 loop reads CASSVDDDSNYGYTF. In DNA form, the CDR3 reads TGTGCCAGCAGCGTAGACGACGATTCTAACTATGGCTACACCTTC.

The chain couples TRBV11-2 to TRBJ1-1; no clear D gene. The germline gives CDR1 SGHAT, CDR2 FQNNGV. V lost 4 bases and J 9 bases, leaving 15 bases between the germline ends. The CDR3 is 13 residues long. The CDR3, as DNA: TGTGCCAGCAGCTCCCGTGGGCGGGGAAAAGCTTTCTTT. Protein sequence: CASSSRGRGKAFF.

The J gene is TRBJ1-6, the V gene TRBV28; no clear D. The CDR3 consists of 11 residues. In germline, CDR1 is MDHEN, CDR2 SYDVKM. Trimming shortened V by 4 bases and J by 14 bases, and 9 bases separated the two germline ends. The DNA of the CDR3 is TGTGCCAGCAGTTCCCGTACGGCCCTCCACTTT. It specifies CASSSRTALHF.

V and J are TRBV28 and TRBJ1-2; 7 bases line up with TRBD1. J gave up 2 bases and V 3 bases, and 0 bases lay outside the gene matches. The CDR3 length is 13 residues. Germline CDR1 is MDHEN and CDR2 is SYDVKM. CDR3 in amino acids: CASSLGQNYGYTF. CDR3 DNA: TGTGCCAGCAGTTTGGGACAGAACTATGGCTACACCTTC.

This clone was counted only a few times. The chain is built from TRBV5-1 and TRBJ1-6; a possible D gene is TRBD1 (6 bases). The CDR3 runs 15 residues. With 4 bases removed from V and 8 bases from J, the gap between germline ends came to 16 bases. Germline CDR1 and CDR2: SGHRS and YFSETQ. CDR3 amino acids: CASSEGQNLYSPLHF. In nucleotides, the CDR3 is TGCGCCAGCAGCGAGGGACAAAACCTTTATTCACCCCTCCACTTT.

The CDR3 coding sequence is TGTGCCAGCAGCACCCGGACTAGTCTCGTCTCTGGGGCCAACGTCCTGACTTTC. Amino acid sequence: CASSTRTSLVSGANVLTF. The V and J genes are TRBV9 and TRBJ2-6; 7 bases agree with TRBD2. V lost 4 bases to trimming and J lost 0 bases; unmatched junction nucleotides: 10. This CDR3 spans 18 amino acids. Germline-derived CDR1 and CDR2 are SGDLS and YYNGEE. The variable domain in full, with the rest retrieved from reference TRBV9 and TRBJ2-6, is DSGVTQTPKHLITATGQRVTLRCSPRSGDLSVYWYQQSLDQGLQFLIQYYNGEERAKGNILERFSAQQFPDLHSELNLSSLELGDSALYFCASSTRTSLVSGANVLTFGAGSRLTVL.

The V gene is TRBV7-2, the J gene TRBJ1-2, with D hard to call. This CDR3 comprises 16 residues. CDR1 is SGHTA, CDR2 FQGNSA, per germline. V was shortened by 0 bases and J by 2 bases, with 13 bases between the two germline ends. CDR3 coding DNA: TGTGCCAGCAGCTTAGCCGGGTGGCAGCAGAACTATGGCTACACCTTC. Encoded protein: CASSLAGWQQNYGYTF. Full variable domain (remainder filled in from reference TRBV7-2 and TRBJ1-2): GAGVSQSPSNKVTEKGKDVELRCDPISGHTALYWYRQSLGQGLEFLIYFQGNSAPDKSGLPSDRFSAERTGGSVSTLTIQRTQQEDSAVYLCASSLAGWQQNYGYTFGSGTRLTVV.

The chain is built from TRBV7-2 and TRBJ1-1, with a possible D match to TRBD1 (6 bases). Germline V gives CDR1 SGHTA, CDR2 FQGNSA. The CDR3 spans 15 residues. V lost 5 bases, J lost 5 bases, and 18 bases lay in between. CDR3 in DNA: TGTGCCAGCAGCCCCACCAGCAGGGGTGGGACTGAAGCTTTCTTT. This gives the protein CASSPTSRGGTEAFF.

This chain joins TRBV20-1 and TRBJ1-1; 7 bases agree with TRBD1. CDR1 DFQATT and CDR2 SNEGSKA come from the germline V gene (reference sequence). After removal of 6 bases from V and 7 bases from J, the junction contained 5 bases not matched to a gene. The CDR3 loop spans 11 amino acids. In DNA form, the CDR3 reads TGCAGTGCCCAGACAGGGTTTGAAGCTTTCTTT. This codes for CSAQTGFEAFF.

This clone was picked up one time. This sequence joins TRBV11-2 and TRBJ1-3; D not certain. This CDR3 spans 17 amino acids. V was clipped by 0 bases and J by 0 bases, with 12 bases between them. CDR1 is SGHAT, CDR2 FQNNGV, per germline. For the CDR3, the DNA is TGTGCCAGCAGCTTAGAAGTGGGCAGTTTCTCTGGAAACACCATATATTTT. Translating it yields CASSLEVGSFSGNTIYF. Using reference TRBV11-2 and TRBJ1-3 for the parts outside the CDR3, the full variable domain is EAGVAQSPRYKIIEKRQSVAFWCNPISGHATLYWYQQILGQGPKLLIQFQNNGVVDDSQLPKDRFSAERLKGVDSTLKIQPAKLEDSAVYLCASSLEVGSFSGNTIYFGEGSWLTVV.

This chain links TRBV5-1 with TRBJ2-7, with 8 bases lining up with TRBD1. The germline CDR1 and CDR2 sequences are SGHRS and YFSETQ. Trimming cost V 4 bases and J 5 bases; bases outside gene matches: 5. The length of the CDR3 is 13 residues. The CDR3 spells CASSLDRVNEQYF. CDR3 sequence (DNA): TGCGCCAGCAGCCTGGACAGGGTGAACGAGCAGTACTTC.

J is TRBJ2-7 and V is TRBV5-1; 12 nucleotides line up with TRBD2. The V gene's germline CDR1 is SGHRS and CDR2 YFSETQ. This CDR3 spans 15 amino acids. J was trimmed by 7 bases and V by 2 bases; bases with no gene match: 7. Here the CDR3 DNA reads TGCGCCAGCAGCTTTGGACTAGCGGGGACGGGGGAGCAGTACTTC. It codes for CASSFGLAGTGEQYF.

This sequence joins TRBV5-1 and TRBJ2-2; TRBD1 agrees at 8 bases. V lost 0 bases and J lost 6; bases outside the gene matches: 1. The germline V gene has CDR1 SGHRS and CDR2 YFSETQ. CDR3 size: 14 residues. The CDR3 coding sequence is TGCGCCAGCAGCTTGGGGACAGGGTCCGGGGAGCTGTTTTTT. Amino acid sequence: CASSLGTGSGELFF.

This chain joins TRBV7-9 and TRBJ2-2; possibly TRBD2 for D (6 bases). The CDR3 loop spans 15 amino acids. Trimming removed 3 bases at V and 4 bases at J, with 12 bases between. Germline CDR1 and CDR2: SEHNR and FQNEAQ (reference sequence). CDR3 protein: CASSFGGLGTGELFF. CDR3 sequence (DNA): TGTGCCAGCAGCTTCGGGGGTTTGGGCACCGGGGAGCTGTTTTTT.

Here the CDR3 DNA reads TGTGCCAGCAGCTTAGGCTTGGGGACGGATGAGCAGTTCTTC. It specifies CASSLGLGTDEQFF. The V gene is TRBV11-2, the J gene TRBJ2-1; D possibly uses TRBD1 or TRBD2 (5 bases each). The CDR3 length is 14 residues. V lost 1 base to trimming and J lost 8 bases, with 12 bases between them. The germline CDR1 and CDR2 sequences are SGHAT and FQNNGV.

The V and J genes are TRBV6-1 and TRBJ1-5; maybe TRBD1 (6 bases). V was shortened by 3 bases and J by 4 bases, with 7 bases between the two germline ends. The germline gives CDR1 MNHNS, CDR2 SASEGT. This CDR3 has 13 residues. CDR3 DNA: TGTGCCAGCAGTGAGAGGGGGAATCAGCCCCAGCATTTT. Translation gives CASSERGNQPQHF.

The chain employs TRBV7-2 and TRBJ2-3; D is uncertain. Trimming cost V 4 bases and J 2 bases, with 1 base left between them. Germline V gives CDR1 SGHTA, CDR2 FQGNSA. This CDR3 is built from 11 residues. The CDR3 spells CASSSTDTQYF. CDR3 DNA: TGTGCCAGCAGCTCCACAGATACGCAGTATTTT.

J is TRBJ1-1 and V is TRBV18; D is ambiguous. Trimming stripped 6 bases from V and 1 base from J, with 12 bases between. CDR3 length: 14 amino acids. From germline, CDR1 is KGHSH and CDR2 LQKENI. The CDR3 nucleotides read TGTGCCAGCTCCTCAAGCAGGCCGAACACTGAAGCTTTCTTT. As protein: CASSSSRPNTEAFF.

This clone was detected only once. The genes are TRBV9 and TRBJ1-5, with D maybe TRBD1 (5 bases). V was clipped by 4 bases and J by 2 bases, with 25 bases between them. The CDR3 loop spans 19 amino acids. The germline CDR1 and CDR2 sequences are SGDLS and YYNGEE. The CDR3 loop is CASSRSHSFPGHGNQPQHF. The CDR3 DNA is TGTGCCAGCAGCCGTTCCCACAGCTTTCCAGGACACGGCAATCAGCCCCAGCATTTT. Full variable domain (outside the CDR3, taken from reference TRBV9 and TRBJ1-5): DSGVTQTPKHLITATGQRVTLRCSPRSGDLSVYWYQQSLDQGLQFLIQYYNGEERAKGNILERFSAQQFPDLHSELNLSSLELGDSALYFCASSRSHSFPGHGNQPQHFGDGTRLSIL.

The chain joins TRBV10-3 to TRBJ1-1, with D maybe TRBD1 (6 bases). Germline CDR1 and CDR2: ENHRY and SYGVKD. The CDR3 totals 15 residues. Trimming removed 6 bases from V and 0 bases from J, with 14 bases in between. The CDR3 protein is CAIRGIQGLNTEAFF. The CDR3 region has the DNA TGTGCCATCAGAGGGATCCAGGGGTTGAACACTGAAGCTTTCTTT.